The clone carrying this TCR beta chain was counted between two and nine times. Its target is not known. This CDR3 is built from 15 residues. V was clipped by 2 bases and J by 4 bases; unmatched bases: 7. Germline V CDR1 and CDR2: SGDLS, YYNGEE. The data originate from a study of cytomegalovirus exposure and HLA in healthy donors. Study overall: Earlier, 117 million unique TCR beta sequences were recovered from some 200 million T cells by an analysis. General observations from the study: Reportedly, a later analysis found an Asian-associated ancestry cluster had fewer N-insertions than the roughly 630-donor mean. In a later analysis, the majority of CMV-associated beta chains seemingly showed HLA restriction. In an earlier analysis, most TCR beta V segments were productive about 87% or about 30% of the time.

PCR involved 60 Vbeta and 13 Jbeta primers. Using immunoSEQ multiplex PCR, the repertoire was profiled, and TCRdb retains in-frame clones only, with some absent. The sample consists of 200,000 to 300,000 clones, more than 75% of them appearing once. The sequence was obtained from a woman aged 40 to 55 in good health and CMV-seropositive. J is TRBJ2-5 and V is TRBV9, with TRBD2 identical over 8 bases. Source material: PBMCs. The CDR3 here is CASSVGAGGSETQYF. The CDR3, as DNA: TGTGCCAGCAGCGTTGGTGCGGGGGGTTCAGAGACCCAGTACTTC.